The 19 T cell receptor beta chains presented below share a single source sample, sequenced in a study of T cells in Graves' hyperthyroidism and ophthalmopathy (dated by TCRdb to the late 2010s). The library was generated by multiplex PCR. Sequencer: Illumina HiSeq 2000. Amplification of TCR beta CDR3 regions was carried out from RNA transcripts. A first-round RT-PCR of the TCR CDR3 used the HTBI primer set with the Qiagen OneStep RT-PCR kit. TCRdb redid the processing of the public reads, applying fastp at Q25 and MiXCR, and retained in-frame beta chains. When rows share a CDR3 protein, they turn into one entry using the most common DNA and genes. The sample has some 560,000 distinct CDR3 sequences on record, 14% of them singletons. The ten most abundant clones make up about 15% of the sample. Sequenced input: blood. The receptors originated from a woman between 40 and 55 years old with Graves' hyperthyroidism.

This clonotype was counted ten times or more. V gene TRBV6-8 combines with J gene TRBJ2-7; 16 bases match TRBD2. Germline lookup yields CDR1 MNHGY and CDR2 SAAAGT. Trimming removed 6 bases from V and 2 bases from J; junction bases left unmatched: 10. This CDR3 spans 18 amino acids. The CDR3 loop reads CASRPPGLAGGPAYEQYF. CDR3 nucleotide sequence: TGTGCCAGCAGACCCCCGGGACTAGCGGGAGGGCCCGCCTACGAGCAGTACTTC.

This clonotype came up many times. The chain recombines TRBV3-1 with TRBJ2-4; D ambiguous. Trimming removed 0 bases from V and 6 bases from J, with 6 bases in between. Germline-derived CDR1 and CDR2 are LGHDT and YNNKEL (reference sequence). This CDR3 is built from 13 residues. In DNA, the CDR3 is TGTGCCAGCAGCCAAGATCTGGGAAACATTCAGTACTTC. Protein: CASSQDLGNIQYF. Full variable domain (rest looked up from reference TRBV3-1 and TRBJ2-4): DTAVSQTPKYLVTQMGNDKSIKCEQNLGHDTMYWYKQDSKKFLKIMFSYNNKELIINETVPNRFSPKSPDKAHLNLHINSLELGDSAVYFCASSQDLGNIQYFGAGTRLSVL.

This clonotype appeared a few times. The chain couples TRBV4-1 to TRBJ1-5; possible D gene TRBD1, 5 bases. This CDR3 contains 14 residues. V gave up 3 bases and J gave up 2 bases, with 8 bases separating them. Per the germline V gene, CDR1 is MGHRA and CDR2 is YSYEKL. Here the CDR3 reads CASSHRVGNQPQHF. CDR3 nucleotides: TGCGCCAGCAGCCACAGGGTCGGCAATCAGCCCCAGCATTTT.

The table lists this clonotype with many counts. This chain links TRBV3-1 with TRBJ2-1; maybe TRBD2 (5 bases). The CDR3 is 15 residues long. With 2 bases removed from V and 9 bases from J, the gap between germline ends came to 17 bases. The germline V gene encodes CDR1 LGHDT and CDR2 YNNKEL (reference sequence). CDR3 coding DNA: TGTGCCAGCAGCCAATCGGGATTGGGGTACGGTGAGCAGTTCTTC. Amino acid sequence: CASSQSGLGYGEQFF.

This clonotype has a count of ten or more. This chain uses TRBV7-8 with TRBJ2-5; D gene uncertain. V gave up 5 bases and J gave up 6 bases, with 10 bases separating them. This CDR3 is 12 amino acids long. The germline V gene encodes CDR1 SGHVS and CDR2 FQNEAQ. The CDR3 coding sequence is TGTGCCAGCAGCCCGGAAGGCAAGACCCAGTACTTC. Translation gives CASSPEGKTQYF.

This clonotype is a singleton in its sample. A read error may explain this, as a much larger clone is one base away. This rearrangement joins TRBV18 to TRBJ2-1, with TRBD2 matching 9 bases. Germline CDR1 is KGHSH and CDR2 is LQKENI. The CDR3 is 16 amino acids. As DNA, the CDR3 is TGTGCCAGCTCACCACCCATCGGGACTAGCTACAATGAGCAGTCCTTC. Encoded protein: CASSPPIGTSYNEQSF.

In the case of this clonotype: This clone may be a read error of a much larger clone one base away. It is likely a read error, because the conserved phenylalanine at the end of the CDR3 is missing. This chain joins TRBV10-2 and TRBJ1-1, with TRBD1 as a possible D gene (6 bases). The CDR3 is 14 residues long. Germline V gene sequence: CDR1 WSHSY, CDR2 SAAADI. Trimming took off 3 bases at V and 2 bases at J, with 10 bases between the two ends. The CDR3 DNA reads TGCGCCAGCAGTGACATCGGGGGCAACACTGAAGCTTTCTCT. It is translated as CASSDIGGNTEAFS.

In its sample, this clonotype was seen many times. The V gene is TRBV6-5, the J gene TRBJ1-6; 9 nucleotides line up with TRBD1. The CDR3 covers 16 residues. The germline CDR1 and CDR2 sequences are MNHEY and SVGAGI. After removal of 0 bases from V and 7 bases from J, the junction contained 4 bases not matched to a gene. CDR3 region: CASSYSGQGWNSPLHF. The CDR3 DNA reads as TGTGCCAGCAGTTACTCCGGACAGGGGTGGAATTCACCCCTCCACTTT.

This clonotype was counted many times. The CDR3 spells CASRPGTANTGELFF. CDR3 nucleotides: TGTGCCAGCAGGCCCGGGACAGCAAACACCGGGGAGCTGTTTTTT. This chain links TRBV5-8 with TRBJ2-2; 7 nucleotides match TRBD1. The length of the CDR3 is 15 residues. Losses at the gene ends were 5 bases for V and 2 bases for J; bases not matched to a gene: 6. CDR1 is SGHTS and CDR2 is YDEGEE in the germline V gene.

This clonotype was found many times. V is TRBV18 and J is TRBJ1-5; D may be TRBD1 (6 bases). V was cut by 0 bases and J by 6 bases, with 15 bases left in between. CDR1 and CDR2 (germline): KGHSH, LQKENI. This CDR3 comprises 16 residues. In DNA form, the CDR3 reads TGTGCCAGCTCACCACCCTCCAGGGGCTTCGGTCAGCCCCAGCATTTT. Translation gives CASSPPSRGFGQPQHF.

The gene calls are TRBV20-1 and TRBJ2-1; 9 bases match TRBD2. CDR1 is DFQATT and CDR2 is SNEGSKA in the germline V gene (reference sequence). The CDR3 is made up of 14 amino acids. The V gene end was trimmed by 4 bases and the J gene end by 12 bases; junction bases not matched to a gene: 13. CDR3 bases: TGCAGTGCTAAGGCGCTAGCGGGATGGATTTGGCAGTTCTTC. Translation: CSAKALAGWIWQFF.

The CDR3 region is CASSFLVAGGLDEQYF. The DNA of the CDR3 is TGTGCCAGCAGCTTCCTGGTTGCGGGAGGGCTCGACGAGCAGTACTTC. The rearrangement links TRBV7-6 to TRBJ2-7; TRBD2 matches at 9 bases. The CDR3 length is 16 residues. The V and J ends lost 3 bases and 5 bases, in that order; junction bases with no gene match: 11. The germline V gene has CDR1 SGHVS and CDR2 FNYEAQ.

This clonotype was counted a few times. CDR3 coding DNA: TGTGCCAGCAGCCTCTGGATTAGCGGGAGCTCCTACAATGAGCAGTTCTTC. This codes for CASSLWISGSSYNEQFF. V is TRBV5-6 and J is TRBJ2-1; 9 bases fit TRBD2. CDR3 length: 17 amino acids. V dropped 4 bases and J dropped 0; count of bases not matched to a gene: 8. Germline values: CDR1 SGHDT, CDR2 YYEEEE.

This clonotype was observed at least ten times. The gene calls are TRBV20-1 and TRBJ1-5, with D hard to call. V was clipped by 0 bases and J by 8 bases, with 20 bases between them. The germline gives CDR1 DFQATT, CDR2 SNEGSKA (reference sequence). CDR3 length: 16 amino acids. CDR3 in DNA: TGCAGTGCTAGAGACGTAGACGGACTCAAGGGCGAGCCCCAGCATTTT. As protein: CSARDVDGLKGEPQHF.

The gene calls are TRBV19 and TRBJ1-5; D is unclear. The CDR3 has 18 residues. Trimming pared 4 bases from V and 1 base from J, leaving 20 bases between. Germline-derived CDR1 and CDR2 are LNHDA and SQIVND (reference sequence). The CDR3 coding sequence is TGTGCCAGTAGTACGACCTTGGGGATGGGTGTGAGCAATCAGCCCCAGCATTTT. Its protein is CASSTTLGMGVSNQPQHF.

This clonotype appeared a few times. The V call is TRBV19, the J call TRBJ2-1, with D perhaps TRBD2 (5 bases). Germline values: CDR1 LNHDA, CDR2 SQIVND (reference sequence). The CDR3 totals 16 residues. Trimming pared 3 bases from V and 0 bases from J, leaving 12 bases between. CDR3: CASSIRGSSSYNEQFF. CDR3 coding DNA: TGTGCCAGTAGTATCCGAGGGAGTAGCTCCTACAATGAGCAGTTCTTC.

The chain combines TRBV20-1 with TRBJ1-2; D gene uncertain. Germline CDR1 DFQATT, CDR2 SNEGSKA (reference sequence). With 3 bases removed from V and 4 bases from J, the gap between germline ends came to 6 bases. The CDR3 runs to 11 residues. The CDR3 loop is CSASMGYGYTF. CDR3 DNA: TGCAGTGCTAGTATGGGCTATGGCTACACCTTC.

This clonotype was detected ten times or more. The CDR3 DNA reads TGTGCCAGCAGTGCTTTGAGCCCTTACGAGCAGTACTTC. The encoded protein is CASSALSPYEQYF. This chain joins TRBV12-3 or TRBV12-4 and TRBJ2-7, with D uncertain. V lost 5 bases, J lost 4 bases, and 12 bases lay in between. The CDR3 totals 13 residues.

This clonotype was detected only a few times. The chain recombines TRBV20-1 with TRBJ2-5; D is unclear. Trimming stripped 0 bases from V and 0 bases from J, with 14 bases between. Germline values: CDR1 DFQATT, CDR2 SNEGSKA (reference sequence). This CDR3 region has 16 residues. The CDR3 loop is CSARDLRSSYQETQYF. The CDR3 nucleotides read TGCAGTGCTAGAGATCTGAGGAGTTCGTACCAAGAGACCCAGTACTTC.